This T cell receptor (beta chain) was captured by sequencing in a study of shared clonotypes between healthy human individuals. This CDR3 is 11 amino acids long. Germline assignment: CDR1 SEHNR and CDR2 FQNEAQ (reference sequence). The ends were cut back, 5 bases at V and 5 bases at J, with 6 bases in the middle. Generated by immunoSEQ multiplex PCR, the TCRdb table keeps only in-frame clones and is missing some. The table records under 850,000 clones, about two thirds of them present only once. CD45RA+ naive and CD45RA-negative memory subsets were separated from CD4+ cells. About this clone: This specimen includes other DNA sequences encoding the same CDR3.

Sequenced input: memory CD4+ T cells sorted from blood. Documented subset: CD45RA-negative fraction. The V gene is TRBV7-9, the J gene TRBJ2-5; D is undetermined. The TCR sequence derives from a young woman in good health. CDR3 sequence reads: CASSPQETQYF. The CDR3 DNA sequence: TGTGCCAGCAGCCCTCAGGAGACCCAGTACTTC.